A single sample gave rise to the 31 T cell receptor beta chains below, sequenced in a study of T cell repertoires in cytomegalovirus infection. One entry per CDR3 protein results from TCRdb running MiXCR on the reads. The data show 250,000 or so distinct CDR3 sequences, roughly 9.1% seen once. Sample: PBMCs. These TCRs come from a human donor in good health (CMV status not recorded). Some clones in this sample may be carry-over from other donors' samples.

V and J are TRBV6-2 or TRBV6-3 and TRBJ2-7; D is undetermined. Between the trimmed V and J ends, which lost 7 bases and 0 bases, there was a span of 7 bases. This CDR3 contains 12 residues. Germline CDR1 reads MNHEY; CDR2 reads SVGEGT. CDR3 sequence: CASTDPSYEQYF. CDR3 in DNA: TGTGCCAGCACCGACCCCTCCTACGAGCAGTACTTC.

This clonotype was recorded many times. The J gene is TRBJ1-5, the V gene TRBV23-1; D might be TRBD1 (6 bases). TRBV23-1 is filed as an ORF, its function uncertain. The germline V and J ends were trimmed by 3 bases and 0 bases, with 18 bases remaining between them. There are 18 residues in the CDR3. The CDR3 loop is CASSHTRTESYSNQPQHF. The DNA of the CDR3 is TGCGCCAGCAGTCACACGAGGACAGAGAGCTATAGCAATCAGCCCCAGCATTTT.

This clonotype was counted ten times or more. CDR3 loop: CASSLGLAGEYNEQFF. For the CDR3, the DNA is TGTGCCAGCAGCTTAGGACTAGCGGGAGAATACAATGAGCAGTTCTTC. The rearrangement uses TRBV7-2 and TRBJ2-1; 12 bases are a match to TRBD2. The CDR3 runs to 16 residues. Per germline, CDR1 SGHTA and CDR2 FQGNSA. V gave up 1 base and J gave up 4 bases; unmatched junction bases: 2.

CDR3 residues: CASSIKVNTEAFF. CDR3 in DNA: TGTGCCAGCAGCATAAAGGTAAACACTGAAGCTTTCTTT. The J gene is TRBJ1-1, the V gene TRBV11-3; D unclear. CDR3 size: 13 residues. Germline CDR1 reads SGHNT; CDR2 reads YENEEA. The V end was cut by 5 bases, the J end by 2 bases, with 9 bases between.

This clonotype was found many times. V is TRBV5-1 and J is TRBJ2-5; maybe TRBD2 (5 bases). This CDR3 comprises 19 residues. The germline V gene has CDR1 SGHRS and CDR2 YFSETQ. Trimming took off 4 bases at V and 0 bases at J, with 25 bases between the two ends. The CDR3 region is CASSPSLRAGRRHQETQYF. DNA of the CDR3: TGCGCCAGCAGCCCGTCCCTGCGGGCGGGCAGAAGGCACCAAGAGACCCAGTACTTC.

This clonotype was recorded many times. The V gene is TRBV6-4, the J gene TRBJ2-2; no definite D call. Germline V gene data show CDR1 as MRHNA and CDR2 as SNTAGT. The CDR3 is 10 residues long. V lost 8 bases and J lost 9, with 7 bases in between. The CDR3 DNA sequence: TGTGCCAGCCCAGAGTGGGAGCTGTTTTTT. It encodes CASPEWELFF.

The V and J genes are TRBV12-3 or TRBV12-4 and TRBJ2-1; TRBD1 matches at 9 bases. The J segment lost 2 bases and the V segment lost 3 bases, leaving 11 bases of the junction unmatched. This CDR3 has 18 residues. CDR3 DNA: TGTGCCAGCAGTTTTTCCGGGACAGGGAATGGCCCCTACAATGAGCAGTTCTTC. Translation gives CASSFSGTGNGPYNEQFF.

This clonotype was counted many times. The chain employs TRBV7-2 and TRBJ1-1, with D perhaps TRBD1 (6 bases). The CDR3 covers 14 residues. CDR1 is SGHTA and CDR2 is FQGNSA in the germline V gene. V shed 5 bases and J shed 0 bases, with 10 bases lying between them. The CDR3 loop is CASSGGHLNTEAFF. CDR3 DNA sequence: TGTGCCAGCAGCGGGGGACACTTGAACACTGAAGCTTTCTTT.

This clonotype was observed a handful of times. This chain links TRBV30 with TRBJ2-1, with TRBD2 identical over 8 bases. The germline V gene encodes CDR1 GTSNPN and CDR2 SVGIG (reference sequence). CDR3 length: 18 amino acids. V lost 6 bases to trimming and J lost 3 bases; unmatched junction nucleotides: 19. The CDR3 sequence: CACTAPGLVQRGYNEQFF. As DNA, the CDR3 is TGTGCCTGTACCGCACCGGGACTAGTACAGCGGGGCTACAATGAGCAGTTCTTC.

This clonotype was detected many times. J is TRBJ2-3 and V is TRBV6-2 or TRBV6-3; no clear D. The CDR3 is made up of 16 amino acids. CDR1 MNHEY and CDR2 SVGEGT come from the germline V gene. V lost 2 bases and J lost 0, with 12 bases in between. The CDR3 region has the DNA TGTGCCAGCAGTTACGATCGTTCACCTAGCACAGATACGCAGTATTTT. It translates to CASSYDRSPSTDTQYF.

This clonotype was observed at least ten times. This sequence joins TRBV11-2 and TRBJ1-4, with D unresolved. The CDR3 loop spans 15 amino acids. Germline CDR1 SGHAT, CDR2 FQNNGV. V gave up 2 bases and J gave up 3 bases, with 10 bases separating them. The CDR3 protein is CASSLSGIANEKLFF. The CDR3 coding sequence is TGTGCCAGCAGCTTATCGGGTATAGCTAATGAAAAACTGTTTTTT.

This clonotype was seen repeatedly, ten times or more. The rearrangement links TRBV6-1 to TRBJ2-3; D is ambiguous. CDR1 is MNHNS, CDR2 SASEGT, per germline. The CDR3 covers 14 residues. Trimming cost V 2 bases and J 2 bases, with 8 bases left between them. CDR3 sequence reads: CASSELQITDTQYF. Here the CDR3 DNA reads TGTGCCAGCAGTGAACTACAGATCACAGATACGCAGTATTTT.

This clonotype was recorded many times. The chain employs TRBV7-2 and TRBJ2-3, with TRBD2 matching 8 bases. The CDR3 extends over 15 amino acids. CDR1 and CDR2 from the germline V gene are SGHTA and FQGNSA. With V trimmed by 5 bases and J by 3 bases, 7 bases remained unmatched. The DNA of the CDR3 is TGTGCCAGCAGCCGCCGGGGGGGAGTTACAGATACGCAGTATTTT. Amino acid sequence: CASSRRGGVTDTQYF.

This clonotype was picked up many times. The V and J genes are TRBV12-3 or TRBV12-4 and TRBJ2-5; D is perhaps TRBD1 or TRBD2 (5 bases each). Trimming took off 10 bases at V and 9 bases at J, with 27 bases between the two ends. This CDR3 spans 15 amino acids. The CDR3 is CATSDTGTTKRSQYF. CDR3 nucleotides: TGTGCCACTTCCGACACCGGGACCACCAAGAGGTCCCAGTACTTC.

This clonotype was counted at least ten times. The chain uses TRBV12-3 or TRBV12-4 and TRBJ1-6; D ambiguous. The germline V and J ends were trimmed by 6 bases and 7 bases, with 10 bases remaining between them. The CDR3 contains 13 residues. The CDR3 DNA follows: TGTGCCAGCAGGAAATTAAGGAATTCACCCCTCCACTTT. Protein sequence: CASRKLRNSPLHF.

This clonotype has a handful of counts. The chain employs TRBV12-3 or TRBV12-4 and TRBJ1-2; possibly TRBD1 for D (5 bases). The CDR3 extends over 14 amino acids. Deletions cut 8 bases from V and 3 bases from J, with 16 bases between. CDR3 in amino acids: CASSHRTVDYGYTF. In DNA form, the CDR3 reads TGTGCCAGCTCGCACAGGACGGTCGACTATGGCTACACCTTC.

The table lists this clonotype with many counts. The chain is built from TRBV7-9 and TRBJ2-7; 10 bases fit TRBD1. The germline gives CDR1 SEHNR, CDR2 FQNEAQ (reference sequence). Trimming cost V 6 bases and J 4 bases; bases outside gene matches: 6. The CDR3 is made up of 14 amino acids. The CDR3 nucleotides read TGTGCCAGCAGTCCCGGGACAGGGGCTTACGAGCAGTACTTC. It yields the protein CASSPGTGAYEQYF.

In this sample, this clonotype turned up a few times. This chain connects TRBV7-8 to TRBJ2-1; 12 bases are shared with TRBD2. Germline CDR1 SGHVS, CDR2 FQNEAQ. The junction had 3 bases not matched to a gene; V was cut back by 2 bases and J by 4 bases. The CDR3 loop spans 16 amino acids. CDR3 in DNA: TGTGCCAGCAGCTTATCCGGGACTAGCGGGTACAATGAGCAGTTCTTC. It encodes CASSLSGTSGYNEQFF.

In its sample, this clonotype was seen many times. This CDR3 reads CASSWAGTSNQPQHF. CDR3 nucleotides: TGTGCCAGCAGTTGGGCAGGGACAAGCAATCAGCCCCAGCATTTT. This sequence joins TRBV6-6 and TRBJ1-5; weak D call: TRBD1 (6 bases). CDR1 MNHNY and CDR2 SVGAGI come from the germline V gene (reference sequence). V lost 4 bases, J lost 1 base, and 11 bases lay in between. The CDR3 is made up of 15 amino acids.

This clonotype came up a few times. The chain recombines TRBV15 with TRBJ1-5; D possibly corresponds to TRBD1 (6 bases). Trimming pared 1 base from V and 2 bases from J, leaving 6 bases between. Per the germline V gene, CDR1 is LNHNV and CDR2 is YYDKDF (reference sequence). This CDR3 comprises 14 residues. The CDR3 sequence: CATSRGTGNQPQHF. CDR3 sequence (DNA): TGTGCCACCAGCAGAGGGACAGGCAATCAGCCCCAGCATTTT.

This clonotype was found many times. The chain joins TRBV7-2 to TRBJ2-3, with 8 bases lining up with TRBD1. V lost 1 base, J lost 4 bases, and 4 bases stayed unmatched. This CDR3 comprises 15 residues. Germline CDR1 SGHTA, CDR2 FQGNSA. CDR3 nucleotides: TGTGCCAGCAGCTTAGGGACAGGGCGGGCAGATACGCAGTATTTT. Translated: CASSLGTGRADTQYF.

This clonotype occurred many times. The chain combines TRBV7-2 with TRBJ2-7; 7 nucleotides align to TRBD1. The CDR3 has 15 residues. Trimming removed 4 bases from V and 2 bases from J; junction bases left unmatched: 8. Germline V CDR1 and CDR2: SGHTA, FQGNSA. In nucleotides, the CDR3 is TGTGCCAGCAGCTCCCCCGGGACAGCAACCTACGAGCAGTACTTC. It is translated as CASSSPGTATYEQYF.

This clonotype was detected a few times. Here the CDR3 DNA reads TGTGCCAGCTCACCACCGACAAGCTCCTACAATGAGCAGTTCTTC. Translation: CASSPPTSSYNEQFF. V gene TRBV18 combines with J gene TRBJ2-1; no definite D call. This CDR3 has 15 amino acids. Trimming left V 0 bases short and J 0 bases short, with 6 bases between. The germline gives CDR1 KGHSH, CDR2 LQKENI.

This clonotype was detected only a few times. A much more abundant neighbour one base away suggests this may be a read error. The chain joins TRBV7-3 to TRBJ2-2; D possibly corresponds to TRBD1 (6 bases). The CDR3 runs to 13 residues. Germline-derived CDR1 and CDR2 are SGHTA and FQGTGA. V lost 5 bases and J lost 6, with 10 bases in between. The CDR3 protein is CASSASGAGELFF. The CDR3 bases are TGTGCCAGCAGCGCCTCAGGGGCCGGGGAGCTGTTTTTT.

This clonotype was recorded at least ten times. This rearrangement joins TRBV20-1 to TRBJ1-2, with D possibly being TRBD1 (6 bases). Germline loops: CDR1 DFQATT, CDR2 SNEGSKA (reference sequence). This CDR3 region has 16 residues. V shed 5 bases and J shed 4 bases, with 23 bases lying between them. The CDR3 is CSAPSLGATDGYGYTF. DNA for the CDR3: TGCAGTGCTCCTTCCCTGGGGGCTACGGATGGCTATGGCTACACCTTC.

The table lists this clonotype with many counts. The chain employs TRBV18 and TRBJ1-5; D gene ambiguous. Germline-derived CDR1 and CDR2 are KGHSH and LQKENI. The CDR3 runs 14 residues. Trimming took 3 bases from V and 7 from J, leaving 13 bases between them. The CDR3 sequence: CASSPGRSGQPQHF. The CDR3 coding sequence is TGTGCCAGCTCACCGGGGAGGTCTGGGCAGCCCCAGCATTTT.

This clonotype was seen at least ten times. The V and J genes are TRBV7-2 and TRBJ2-1, with 7 bases lining up with TRBD2. CDR1 is SGHTA, CDR2 FQGNSA, per germline. The trim removed 0 bases at V and 9 bases at J, leaving 5 bases unmatched. This CDR3 comprises 14 residues. This chain's CDR3 is CASSLAATSIEQFF. The CDR3 DNA follows: TGTGCCAGCAGCTTAGCGGCGACTAGCATTGAGCAGTTCTTC.

This clonotype was seen many times. The CDR3 DNA sequence: TGTGCCAGCAGTGCACTAGCGGGGAACTACGAGCAGTACTTC. Protein product: CASSALAGNYEQYF. V gene TRBV7-2 combines with J gene TRBJ2-7, with 10 bases matching TRBD2. V lost 6 bases and J lost 3; bases outside the gene matches: 5. CDR3 length equals 14 residues. Germline-derived CDR1 and CDR2 are SGHTA and FQGNSA.

This clonotype was seen many times. V and J are TRBV7-2 and TRBJ2-5; 13 bases agree with TRBD2. The CDR3 has 17 amino acids. The V and J ends lost 5 bases and 4 bases, in that order; junction bases with no gene match: 10. CDR1 and CDR2 (germline): SGHTA, FQGNSA. CDR3 residues: CASSIGTSGVTRETQYF. The CDR3 DNA reads as TGTGCCAGCAGCATCGGGACTAGCGGGGTGACCCGAGAGACCCAGTACTTC.

To note about this clonotype: A much larger clone lies one base from this, so it may be a read error. J is TRBJ1-2 and V is TRBV19; perhaps TRBD1 as D (6 bases). Between the trimmed V and J ends, which lost 6 bases and 4 bases, there was a span of 15 bases. CDR3 size: 14 residues. Germline V gene lookup returns CDR1 LNHDA and CDR2 SQIVND (reference sequence). CDR3 bases: TGTGCCAGTAGCAAAAGGGGGGTTAGCTATGGCTACACCTTC. It codes for CASSKRGVSYGYTF.

This clonotype was observed at least ten times. The V gene is TRBV7-2, the J gene TRBJ1-1; no clear D gene. The CDR3 is 12 amino acids. Germline CDR1 SGHTA, CDR2 FQGNSA. Deletions cut 1 base from V and 5 bases from J, with 5 bases between. The CDR3 nucleotides are TGTGCCAGCAGCTTAGTTATAACTGAAGCTTTCTTT. Its protein is CASSLVITEAFF.